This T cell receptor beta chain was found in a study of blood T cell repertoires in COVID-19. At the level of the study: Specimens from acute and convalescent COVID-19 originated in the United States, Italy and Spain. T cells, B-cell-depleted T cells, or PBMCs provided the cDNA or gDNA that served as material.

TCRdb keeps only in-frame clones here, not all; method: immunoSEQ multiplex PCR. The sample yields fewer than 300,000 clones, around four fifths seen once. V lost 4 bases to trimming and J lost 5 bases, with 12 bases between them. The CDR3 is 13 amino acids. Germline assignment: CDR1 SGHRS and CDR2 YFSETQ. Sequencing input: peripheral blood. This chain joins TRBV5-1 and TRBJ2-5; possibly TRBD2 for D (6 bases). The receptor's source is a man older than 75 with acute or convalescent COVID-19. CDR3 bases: TGCGCCAGCAGCGGGGGACTTCGTGAGACCCAGTACTTC. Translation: CASSGGLRETQYF.